This T cell receptor (beta chain) was identified in a study of T cells in localized non-small cell lung cancer. Assay used: immunoSEQ multiplex PCR; TCRdb lists only in-frame clones, some missing. The profile shows roughly 21,000 clones, approximately 90% of them singletons. This CDR3 is built from 16 residues. V lost 2 bases to trimming and J lost 5 bases; unmatched junction nucleotides: 8. CDR1 and CDR2 from the germline V gene are MNHEY and SVGAGI. The sequencing here drew on peripheral blood, taken before any cancer treatment. The sequence came from a woman aged 35 to 70 with stage I lung adenocarcinoma. The rearrangement uses TRBV6-5 and TRBJ2-3, with TRBD2 identical over 9 bases. The CDR3 DNA reads as TGTGCCAGCAGTTACAACGCGGGAGGGCCCTTAGATACGCAGTATTTT. It translates to CASSYNAGGPLDTQYF.